Each of the 32 T cell receptor beta chains below was sequenced from the same sample in a study of cytomegalovirus exposure and HLA in healthy donors. Vbeta (60) and Jbeta (13) primers were used in the PCR. Profiled with immunoSEQ multiplex PCR; TCRdb holds only in-frame clones, not every one. Among 43,000 or so clones listed, around two thirds were seen once. Sequencing used PBMCs. These receptors were taken from a human donor in good health.

The V call is TRBV7-6, the J call TRBJ2-3; 7 positions agree with TRBD2. The CDR3 loop spans 14 amino acids. Germline CDR1 and CDR2: SGHVS and FNYEAQ. J lost 3 bases, V lost 3 bases, and 3 bases had no gene match. The CDR3 sequence is CASSFGGGTDTQYF. The CDR3 DNA is TGTGCCAGCAGCTTTGGGGGAGGGACAGATACGCAGTATTTT.

This clone has more than one count but fewer than ten. This chain links TRBV19 with TRBJ2-2; D call uncertain. Germline CDR1 is LNHDA and CDR2 is SQIVND (reference sequence). This CDR3 comprises 12 residues. The V and J ends lost 8 bases and 6 bases respectively, with 10 bases between them. The CDR3 loop reads CASSLRAGELFF. In DNA form, the CDR3 reads TGTGCCAGTTCTTTACGGGCCGGGGAGCTGTTTTTT.

As concerns this clone: A junction boundary mismatches the germline segment, possibly from a read error. Within the sample, other DNA sequences also encode this same CDR3. This chain connects TRBV6-6 to TRBJ1-5; 7 bases align to TRBD1. Looked up from germline, CDR1 is MNHNY and CDR2 is SVGAGI (reference sequence). The CDR3 runs to 16 residues. CDR3 protein: CASSRLSGTEDQPQHF. CDR3 coding DNA: TGCGCCAGCAGCCGTCTTTCCGGGACAGAAGATCAGCCCCAGCATTTT.

The J gene is TRBJ1-1, the V gene TRBV9, with a possible D match to TRBD1 (5 bases). The CDR3 is 13 amino acids. Per germline, CDR1 SGDLS and CDR2 YYNGEE. V lost 0 bases to trimming and J lost 8 bases, with 11 bases between them. CDR3 nucleotide sequence: TGTGCCAGCAGCGTAGGCCCCGGGGGGGAAGCTTTCTTT. It encodes CASSVGPGGEAFF.

The chain is built from TRBV7-2 and TRBJ2-3; no clear D. Germline CDR1 is SGHTA and CDR2 is FQGNSA. The CDR3 has 12 residues. Trimming took 2 bases from V and 3 from J, leaving 3 bases between them. As DNA, the CDR3 is TGTGCCAGCAGCTTACTAACAGATACGCAGTATTTT. Its translation: CASSLLTDTQYF.

The J gene is TRBJ2-5, the V gene TRBV29-1; maybe TRBD2 (5 bases). Germline CDR1 and CDR2: SQVTM and ANQGSEA. There are 12 residues in the CDR3. Deletions cut 3 bases from V and 5 bases from J, with 10 bases between. The CDR3 region is CSVEPGGETQYF. For the CDR3, the DNA is TGCAGCGTTGAGCCGGGCGGGGAGACCCAGTACTTC.

This clone has only a few counts. V is TRBV30 and J is TRBJ1-6, with unresolved D. CDR1 is GTSNPN and CDR2 is SVGIG in the germline V gene (reference sequence). The CDR3 is made up of 14 amino acids. The ends were cut back, 3 bases at V and 7 bases at J, with 13 bases in the middle. The CDR3: CAWRREFGNSPLHF. DNA for the CDR3: TGTGCCTGGAGGAGGGAGTTCGGCAATTCACCCCTCCACTTT.

The J gene is TRBJ1-2, the V gene TRBV10-3, with 10 bases identical to TRBD1. Germline loops: CDR1 ENHRY, CDR2 SYGVKD. V shed 8 bases, J shed 1 base, and the junction held 7 bases outside the gene matches. This CDR3 has 15 amino acids. CDR3 amino acids: CAIGRGQGFNYGYTF. The CDR3 region has the DNA TGTGCCATCGGACGGGGACAGGGGTTTAACTATGGCTACACCTTC.

This clone was seen a single time. This chain connects TRBV27 to TRBJ2-5, with D unresolved. V was pared by 2 bases and J by 2 bases, with 6 bases between. Germline lookup yields CDR1 MNHEY and CDR2 SMNVEV (reference sequence). The CDR3 spans 13 residues. Here the CDR3 reads CASSLIGQETQYF. For the CDR3, the DNA is TGTGCCAGCAGTTTAATCGGGCAAGAGACCCAGTACTTC.

V gene TRBV7-2 combines with J gene TRBJ1-2; D perhaps matches TRBD1 (6 bases). Germline CDR1 reads SGHTA; CDR2 reads FQGNSA. V shed 2 bases and J shed 3 bases, with 7 bases lying between them. The CDR3 sequence is 13 residues long. The CDR3 DNA follows: TGTGCCAGCAGCTTACAGGGGTACTATGGCTACACCTTC. Translating gives CASSLQGYYGYTF.

The chain carries TRBV5-4 and TRBJ2-5; D unresolved. CDR3 length: 14 amino acids. V lost 0 bases, J lost 5 bases, and 11 bases lay in between. CDR1 is SGHNT, CDR2 YYREEE, per germline (reference sequence). CDR3: CASSLARAPETQYF. In nucleotides, the CDR3 is TGTGCCAGCAGCTTGGCCCGAGCCCCGGAGACCCAGTACTTC.

This clone was picked up one time. The chain combines TRBV7-7 with TRBJ2-2; D is uncertain. Trimming took off 5 bases at V and 1 base at J, with 11 bases between the two ends. This CDR3 has 15 residues. Germline V CDR1 and CDR2: SSHAT, FNYEAQ (reference sequence). The DNA for the CDR3 is TGTGCCAGCAGCCCAGGCCCAAGGAACACCGGGGAGCTGTTTTTT. Translated: CASSPGPRNTGELFF.

V is TRBV5-4 and J is TRBJ1-3; weak D call: TRBD1 (6 bases). The CDR3 is 15 amino acids. V lost 0 bases, J lost 2 bases, and 9 bases lay in between. Per the germline V gene, CDR1 is SGHNT and CDR2 is YYREEE (reference sequence). The CDR3 region is CASSLARGPGNTIYF. The CDR3 DNA sequence: TGTGCCAGCAGCTTGGCCAGGGGACCTGGAAACACCATATATTTT.

This clone was seen a single time. The rearrangement links TRBV14 to TRBJ2-7; 7 bases agree with TRBD1. This CDR3 has 11 amino acids. Losses at the gene ends were 3 bases for V and 12 bases for J; bases not matched to a gene: 5. Looked up from germline, CDR1 is SGHDN and CDR2 is FVKESK. The CDR3 here is CASSHSDRTYF. The CDR3 DNA sequence: TGTGCCAGCAGCCATTCGGACAGGACGTACTTC.

V is TRBV6-6 and J is TRBJ1-1; D uncertain. The CDR3 loop spans 12 amino acids. V lost 4 bases and J 1 base, leaving 4 bases between the germline ends. The V gene's germline CDR1 is MNHNY and CDR2 SVGAGI (reference sequence). CDR3 sequence: CASSSQNTEAFF. Here the CDR3 DNA reads TGTGCCAGCAGTTCCCAGAACACTGAAGCTTTCTTT.

V gene TRBV2 combines with J gene TRBJ1-6; D possibly corresponds to TRBD1 (6 bases). Trimming left V 1 base short and J 8 bases short, with 15 bases between. The CDR3 is 16 amino acids. Germline V gives CDR1 SNHLY, CDR2 FYNNEI. In nucleotides, the CDR3 is TGTGCCAGCAGTGAAGTCGCAGGGACAAACGATTCACCCCTCCACTTT. Its translation: CASSEVAGTNDSPLHF.

As concerns this clone: At one of its ends the junction is not consistent with the germline gene, which may arise from a read error. This rearrangement joins TRBV4-2 to TRBJ2-3, with D perhaps matching TRBD1 (7 bases). The CDR3 is 17 residues long. Germline CDR1 is LGHNA and CDR2 is YNFKEQ. The CDR3: CASSQAEGALFADTQYF. The DNA for the CDR3 is TGTGCCAGCAGTCAAGCGGAGGGGGCGCTTTTCGCAGATACGCAGTATTTT.

This rearrangement joins TRBV10-1 to TRBJ1-2; 9 nucleotides agree with TRBD1. With 5 bases clipped from V and 7 bases from J, the junction kept 5 bases outside the gene matches. CDR1 is WNHNN, CDR2 SYGVQD, per germline (reference sequence). The CDR3 is 13 amino acids. CDR3: CASSPGTGSGYTF. CDR3 bases: TGCGCCAGCAGTCCCGGGACAGGGTCTGGCTACACCTTC.

V is TRBV10-2 and J is TRBJ2-1, with 8 bases fitting TRBD1. Germline loops: CDR1 WSHSY, CDR2 SAAADI. Trimming cost V 1 base and J 3 bases; bases outside gene matches: 5. The CDR3 sequence is 16 residues long. The CDR3 DNA follows: TGCGCCAGCAGTGAGTGGGCACAGGGGGGCTACAATGAGCAGTTCTTC. Its protein is CASSEWAQGGYNEQFF.

This clone has a handful of counts. V usage is TRBV6-1 and J usage is TRBJ1-2; tentative D call: TRBD1 (6 bases). The CDR3 is made up of 14 amino acids. Germline CDR1 reads MNHNS; CDR2 reads SASEGT. V was trimmed by 2 bases and J by 8 bases, leaving 15 bases between them. The CDR3 loop is CASSENRARGGYTF. CDR3 nucleotides: TGTGCCAGCAGTGAAAACAGGGCTCGTGGCGGCTACACCTTC.

The chain joins TRBV9 to TRBJ1-3; D is undetermined. The germline V gene encodes CDR1 SGDLS and CDR2 YYNGEE. The length of the CDR3 is 14 residues. V shed 3 bases and J shed 4 bases, with 11 bases lying between them. CDR3 loop: CASSAHVSGNTIYF. CDR3 nucleotides: TGTGCCAGCAGCGCACACGTTTCAGGAAACACCATATATTTT.

The chain combines TRBV9 with TRBJ2-7; 8 bases agree with TRBD1. The CDR3 has 14 residues. With V trimmed by 4 bases and J by 2 bases, 5 bases remained unmatched. Per germline, CDR1 SGDLS and CDR2 YYNGEE. CDR3 sequence reads: CASSIETGAYEQYF. Written as DNA, the CDR3 is TGTGCCAGCAGCATCGAGACAGGGGCCTACGAGCAGTACTTC.

The V call is TRBV28, the J call TRBJ1-2, with TRBD1 as a possible D gene (6 bases). V was trimmed by 5 bases and J by 0 bases, leaving 13 bases between them. The germline V gene has CDR1 MDHEN and CDR2 SYDVKM. The CDR3 has 15 amino acids. The CDR3, as DNA: TGTGCCAGCAGTCAAACAGGGTTTTCTAACTATGGCTACACCTTC. Translated, it gives CASSQTGFSNYGYTF.

This clone was seen a few times. The rearrangement uses TRBV25-1 and TRBJ1-6; 9 bases line up with TRBD1. The CDR3 runs to 14 residues. V shed 7 bases, J shed 5 bases, and the junction held 3 bases outside the gene matches. Germline V gives CDR1 MGHDK, CDR2 SYGVNS. CDR3 region: CASTGTGNNSPLHF. Here the CDR3 DNA reads TGTGCCAGCACCGGGACAGGGAATAATTCACCCCTCCACTTT.

In its sample, this clone was seen a few times. The chain couples TRBV11-2 to TRBJ1-2; TRBD1 is a possible D gene (5 bases). Trimming removed 4 bases at V and 8 bases at J, with 11 bases between. The V gene's germline CDR1 is SGHAT and CDR2 FQNNGV. This CDR3 has 12 amino acids. In DNA, the CDR3 is TGTGCCAGCAGCTGGGGAGGGGACGGCTACACCTTC. Translated: CASSWGGDGYTF.

This chain joins TRBV5-4 and TRBJ1-2; D possibly corresponds to TRBD1 (6 bases). Germline CDR1 SGHNT, CDR2 YYREEE (reference sequence). The CDR3 runs to 14 residues. Trimming cost V 0 bases and J 14 bases, with 20 bases left between them. DNA of the CDR3: TGTGCCAGCAGCTTGGAACAGGGACATCTAACCCTTACCTTC. It encodes CASSLEQGHLTLTF.

This chain uses TRBV4-1 with TRBJ2-6; 7 bases map to TRBD1. The CDR3 consists of 17 residues. J was trimmed by 0 bases and V by 4 bases; bases with no gene match: 6. CDR1 is MGHRA and CDR2 is YSYEKL in the germline V gene. CDR3 in DNA: TGCGCCAGCAGCCCCGGGACAGCTTTCTCTGGGGCCAACGTCCTGACTTTC. Translating it yields CASSPGTAFSGANVLTF.

The V and J genes are TRBV10-2 and TRBJ2-7; 9 bases agree with TRBD1. V shed 4 bases, J shed 4 bases, and the junction held 5 bases outside the gene matches. Germline CDR1 WSHSY, CDR2 SAAADI. The CDR3 sequence is 14 residues long. As DNA, the CDR3 is TGCGCCAGCAGTGTCACGGGACAGGGTTACGAGCAGTACTTC. Translation gives CASSVTGQGYEQYF.

The chain employs TRBV7-3 and TRBJ2-3; possibly TRBD2 for D (6 bases). The CDR3 totals 13 residues. Germline V gives CDR1 SGHTA, CDR2 FQGTGA. V was shortened by 5 bases and J by 4 bases, with 10 bases between the two germline ends. CDR3 loop: CASSAIAADTQYF. The CDR3 DNA reads TGTGCCAGCAGCGCCATAGCGGCAGATACGCAGTATTTT.

The gene calls are TRBV7-6 and TRBJ1-4; no clear D. Per germline, CDR1 SGHVS and CDR2 FNYEAQ. Deletions cut 5 bases from V and 3 bases from J, with 19 bases between. There are 17 residues in the CDR3. CDR3 amino acids: CASSPPGRRGPNEKLFF. In DNA, the CDR3 is TGTGCCAGCAGCCCACCAGGACGGAGAGGGCCTAATGAAAAACTGTTTTTT. Looking up the rest from reference TRBV7-6 and TRBJ1-4 gives the full variable domain: GAGVSQSPRYKVTKRGQDVALRCDPISGHVSLYWYRQALGQGPEFLTYFNYEAQQDKSGLPNDRFSAERPEGSISTLTIQRTEQRDSAMYRCASSPPGRRGPNEKLFFGSGTQLSVL.

The chain combines TRBV7-9 with TRBJ1-2; D is possibly TRBD1 (6 bases). Trimming removed 8 bases from V and 4 bases from J, with 14 bases in between. CDR3 size: 13 residues. Germline-derived CDR1 and CDR2 are SEHNR and FQNEAQ (reference sequence). CDR3 nucleotide sequence: TGTGCCAGCCTCCCCAGGGACATCTATGGCTACACCTTC. Residues: CASLPRDIYGYTF.

The CDR3 is CASSDNRDSEKLFF. The CDR3 DNA follows: TGTGCCAGCAGTGACAATCGGGACAGCGAAAAACTGTTTTTT. The chain couples TRBV2 to TRBJ1-4, with 7 bases fitting TRBD1. The CDR3 contains 14 residues. V trimming: 3 bases; J trimming: 8 bases; junction bases outside the gene matches: 6. Germline-derived CDR1 and CDR2 are SNHLY and FYNNEI.